This TCR beta chain comes out of a study of cytomegalovirus exposure and HLA in healthy donors. Losses at the gene ends were 7 bases for V and 3 bases for J; bases not matched to a gene: 10. CDR3 length: 16 residues. CDR1 MDHEN and CDR2 SYDVKM come from the germline V gene. Comment on this clone: What it recognizes is unknown.

The study's findings and limits: Through in vitro validation, three CMV-associated chains were shown to be specific for CMV antigens. Later analysis reportedly placed an Asian-associated ancestry cluster below the roughly 600-donor mean in N-insertions.

The PCR had 60 Vbeta and 13 Jbeta primers. Using immunoSEQ multiplex PCR, the repertoire was profiled, and TCRdb retains in-frame clones only, with some absent. The listing records under 85,000 clones. The sequence came from a boy aged 5-17 years in good health and CMV-seronegative. The chain uses TRBV28 and TRBJ2-7; 12 bases are shared with TRBD2. What was sequenced was PBMCs. CDR3 DNA sequence: TGTGCCAGCACCGAACGCGGGACTAGCGGGTTCTACGAGCAGTACTTC. This codes for CASTERGTSGFYEQYF.